This paragraph reports one T cell receptor (beta chain). Germline V gives CDR1 SGHTS, CDR2 YDEGEE. With 4 bases clipped from V and 8 bases from J, the junction kept 8 bases outside the gene matches. This CDR3 is 14 amino acids long. Among the donors, all were Caucasian adults who lived in Nashville, Tennessee. It was into CD45RA+ naive and CD45RA-negative memory subsets that the CD4+ cells were split. The sample originates from a study of shared clonotypes between healthy human individuals. As for the study in general: Three CD4 naive, three CD4 memory, two CD8 naive and one CD8 memory plate were used per donor.

TCRdb keeps only in-frame clones here, not all; method: immunoSEQ multiplex PCR. In the table there are approximately 500,000 clones, about 96% of which are singletons. This clonotype was sampled from a woman aged 30 to 39 in good health. J is TRBJ2-1 and V is TRBV5-8; 8 bases map to TRBD1. Sequencing was performed on naive CD4+ T cells sorted from blood. Subset defined: CD45RA+ positively selected. The DNA for the CDR3 is TGTGCCAGCAGCACCGGGACAGGAAAGCATGAGCAGTTCTTC. It yields the protein CASSTGTGKHEQFF.